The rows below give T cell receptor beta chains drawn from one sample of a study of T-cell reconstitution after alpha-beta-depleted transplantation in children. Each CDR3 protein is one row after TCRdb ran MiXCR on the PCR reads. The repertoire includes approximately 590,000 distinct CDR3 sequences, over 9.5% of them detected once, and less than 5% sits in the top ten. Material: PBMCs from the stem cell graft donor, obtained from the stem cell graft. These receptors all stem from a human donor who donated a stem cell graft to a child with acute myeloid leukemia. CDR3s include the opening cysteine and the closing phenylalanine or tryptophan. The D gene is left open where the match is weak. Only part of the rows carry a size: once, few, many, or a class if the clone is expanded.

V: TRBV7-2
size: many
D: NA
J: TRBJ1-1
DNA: TGTGCCAGCAGCTTAGATGAGGGTCGGGGCACTGAAGCTTTCTTT
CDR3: CASSLDEGRGTEAFF

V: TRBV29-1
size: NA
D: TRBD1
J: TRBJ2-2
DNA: TGCAGCGTTTCTAACCCGGACAGGTTAGGAACCGGGGAGCTGTTTTTT
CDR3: CSVSNPDRLGTGELFF

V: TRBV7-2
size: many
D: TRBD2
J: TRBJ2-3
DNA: TGTGCCAGCAGCTCAGCGGGGCAGGGTACGCAGTATTTT
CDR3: CASSSAGQGTQYF

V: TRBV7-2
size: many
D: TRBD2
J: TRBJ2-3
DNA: TGTGCCAGCAGCTCCGGATGGGGCGGGAGGGGAGATACGCAGTATTTT
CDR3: CASSSGWGGRGDTQYF

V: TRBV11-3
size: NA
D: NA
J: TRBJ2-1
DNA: TGTGCCAGCAGCTCGGGTCGCTATTACAATGAGCAGTTCTTC
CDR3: CASSSGRYYNEQFF

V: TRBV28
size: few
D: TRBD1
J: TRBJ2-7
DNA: TGTGCCAGCAGTTTATTGTGGGACAGGGTGGGCGAGCAGTACTTC
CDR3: CASSLLWDRVGEQYF

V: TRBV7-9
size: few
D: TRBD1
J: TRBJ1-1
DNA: TGTGCCAGCAGCTTAAACCGGGACAGGGCGGTAGCTTTCTTT
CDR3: CASSLNRDRAVAFF

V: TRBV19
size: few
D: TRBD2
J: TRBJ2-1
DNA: TGTGCCAGTAGTCCCAGGACTAGCAGCAATGAGCAGTTCTTC
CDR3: CASSPRTSSNEQFF

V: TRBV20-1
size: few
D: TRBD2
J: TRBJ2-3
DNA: TGCAGTGCTCCTAGCGGGGTGGGAGATACGCAGTATTTT
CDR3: CSAPSGVGDTQYF

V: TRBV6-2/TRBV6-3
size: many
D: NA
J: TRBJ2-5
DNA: TGTGCCAGCAGTCGCGCAGGAAAAGAGACCCAGTACTTC
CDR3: CASSRAGKETQYF

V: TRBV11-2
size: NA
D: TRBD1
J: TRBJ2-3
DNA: TGTGCCAGCAGCCCCCGGACAGGGCTATTAATAACAGATACGCAGTATTTT
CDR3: CASSPRTGLLITDTQYF

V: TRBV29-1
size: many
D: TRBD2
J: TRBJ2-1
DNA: TGCAGCGTTGAACCTAGCGGGTACAATGAGCAGTTCTTC
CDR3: CSVEPSGYNEQFF

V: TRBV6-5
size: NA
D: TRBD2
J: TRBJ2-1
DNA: TGTGCCAGCAGTTACTCGATGGTTAGGCGGGAGAAAGGCAATGAGCAGTTCTTC
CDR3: CASSYSMVRREKGNEQFF

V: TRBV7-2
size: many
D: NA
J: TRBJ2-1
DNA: TGTGCCAGCAGCTTAGACCCGGGGGAGAACAATGAGCAGTTCTTC
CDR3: CASSLDPGENNEQFF

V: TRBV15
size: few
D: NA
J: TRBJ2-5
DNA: TGTGCCACGTCTAGCGCCCAAGAGACCCAGTACTTC
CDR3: CATSSAQETQYF

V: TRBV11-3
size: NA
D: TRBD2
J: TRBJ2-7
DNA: TGTGCCAGCAGCTTAGGACTAGCGGGCCGAATCGCCTACGAGCAGTACTTC
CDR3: CASSLGLAGRIAYEQYF